These T cell receptor beta chains were read from a single sample in a study of T cell responses to AZD1222 COVID-19 vaccine. Repertoires were generated with immunoSEQ multiplex PCR, while TCRdb's copy carries only in-frame clones and drops some. The data contain 150,000 to 200,000 clones, roughly 88% of them seen just once; the ten biggest clones take up 11%. This sample comprised peripheral blood, obtained 28 days after the second AZD1222 dose. These receptors all come from an adult who received the AZD1222 COVID-19 vaccine. Both conserved end residues are part of each CDR3. D genes are given only for firm matches. The size field is filled for only some rows; it gives once, few, many or a size class.

V	size	D	J	DNA	CDR3
TRBV2	NA	NA	TRBJ2-7	TGTGCCAGCAGTGGGAACGCAGGCGCCTACGAGCAGTACTTC	CASSGNAGAYEQYF
TRBV5-4	NA	NA	TRBJ1-1	TGTGCCAGCAGCTTCGAAGCAGTCATGAACACTGAAGCTTTCTTT	CASSFEAVMNTEAFF
TRBV7-8	NA	NA	TRBJ1-4	TGTGCCAGCAGCCGAGCAACAGGGAGGGTGGGAAAACTGTTTTTT	CASSRATGRVGKLFF
TRBV5-1	NA	NA	TRBJ1-3	TGCGCCAGCAGCTCTATGGGGGCCTCTGGAAACACCATATATTTT	CASSSMGASGNTIYF
TRBV10-2	NA	NA	TRBJ1-2	TGCGCCAGCAGCCCTCAGGGTTATGGCTACACCTTC	CASSPQGYGYTF
TRBV24-1	NA	TRBD2	TRBJ2-1	TGTGCCACCAGTGATTTGGGCGCGGGGACTAGCGCGAATGAGCAGTTCTTC	CATSDLGAGTSANEQFF
TRBV21-1	NA	NA	TRBJ1-5	TGTGCCAGCAGCAAAATCGCGGCCAGGGAGTGGAGTTATAGCAATCAGCCCCAGCATTTT	CASSKIAAREWSYSNQPQHF
TRBV19	NA	TRBD1	TRBJ1-2	TGTGCCAGTAGTACCCCGTCGACAGGGGGCTATGGCTACACCTTC	CASSTPSTGGYGYTF
TRBV18	NA	TRBD2	TRBJ2-1	TGTGCCAGCTCACCACCCCAAGCGGGGGGGCCCGGGGAGCAGTTCTTC	CASSPPQAGGPGEQFF
TRBV7-8	NA	TRBD2	TRBJ2-1	TGTGCCAGCAGCTTAGGGGCTAGCGGGGACTCCTACAATGAGCAGTTCTTC	CASSLGASGDSYNEQFF
TRBV7-9	once	NA	TRBJ2-3	TGTGCCAGCAGCTTAGCGACGGAAAGCACAGATACGCAGTATTTT	CASSLATESTDTQYF
TRBV29-1	NA	TRBD1	TRBJ2-3	TGCAGCGTTGATTGGGACAGGGGAGGAGATACGCAGTATTTT	CSVDWDRGGDTQYF
TRBV21-1	NA	NA	TRBJ2-7	TGTGCCAGCAGCAAAGGCCCCCAGGCAGCCTACGAGCAGTACTTC	CASSKGPQAAYEQYF
TRBV7-3	NA	NA	TRBJ2-3	TGTGCCAGCAGCTCCGGGGGCACAGATACGCAGTATTTT	CASSSGGTDTQYF
TRBV7-8	NA	NA	TRBJ1-6	TGTGCCAGCAGCTTCCCAGGGGTCCCCTCACCCCTCCACTTT	CASSFPGVPSPLHF
TRBV21-1	few	NA	TRBJ2-1	TGTGCCAGCAGCAAGAAGGTGGCAGGATACAATGAGCAGTTCTTC	CASSKKVAGYNEQFF
TRBV30	NA	TRBD1	TRBJ1-2	TGTGCCTGGGAACCGGGACAGGACTTTTATGGCTACACCTTC	CAWEPGQDFYGYTF
TRBV24-1	once	NA	TRBJ2-3	TGTGCCACCAAGAGGGCTCTGGGGGGCACAGATACGCAGTATTTT	CATKRALGGTDTQYF
TRBV19	NA	NA	TRBJ2-5	TGTGCCAGTAGTATAGATGGGGTTGGGGAGACCCAGTACTTC	CASSIDGVGETQYF
TRBV27	few	TRBD1	TRBJ2-7	TGTGCCAGCAGCGGACAGGGGAGGGAGCAGTACTTC	CASSGQGREQYF